This entry describes one T cell receptor (beta chain). The sample belongs to a study of T cell changes during pregnancy in multiple sclerosis. Some clones are missing from TCRdb's copy, which holds only in-frame ones; the method was immunoSEQ multiplex PCR. The sample includes tens of thousands of clones, roughly 91% seen only once; the top ten take around 7%. The TCR comes from a female donor with multiple sclerosis, enrolled in a pregnancy study. Sequencing was performed on CD8+ T cells from peripheral blood mononuclear cells, taken in the first trimester of pregnancy.

DNA for the CDR3: TGTGCCAGCAGCTTAGGTGACAACTACGAGCAGTACTTC. It translates to CASSLGDNYEQYF. The gene calls are TRBV13 and TRBJ2-7; D gene uncertain. The V end was cut by 0 bases, the J end by 3 bases, with 6 bases between. CDR3 size: 13 residues. The germline V gene has CDR1 PRHDT and CDR2 FYEKMQ (reference sequence).